This T cell receptor (beta chain) was recovered during a study of cytomegalovirus exposure and HLA in healthy donors. V shed 5 bases and J 1 base; nucleotides not matched to a gene: 4. The CDR3 has 14 residues. Germline CDR1 is MNHNS and CDR2 is SASEGT. TCRdb's table, derived via immunoSEQ multiplex PCR, lists solely in-frame clones and lacks some. The table records some 120,000 clones, about 91% of them present only once. Input material: PBMCs. The sequence was obtained from a woman under 30 in good health and CMV-seronegative. The V and J genes are TRBV6-1 and TRBJ1-1; 7 positions match TRBD1. CDR3 in amino acids: CASSTRTGNTEAFF. The CDR3 DNA reads as TGTGCCAGCAGTACCCGGACAGGGAACACTGAAGCTTTCTTT.